Sequencing of this T cell receptor beta chain was carried out in a study of cytomegalovirus exposure and HLA in healthy donors. The overall study: The 120 validation repertoires, a later analysis reported, used the same platform as the 666 repertoires from the first cohort.

Generated by immunoSEQ multiplex PCR, the TCRdb table keeps only in-frame clones and is missing some. The sample holds 150,000 to 160,000 clones, 80% to 90% seen once. Whole-study results and caveats: In vitro testing confirmed a few CMV-associated chains as specific for CMV antigens.

This clone has a handful of counts. What it binds is not known. Germline and junction disagree at one end, which may indicate a read error. This CDR3 is 11 amino acids long. Germline assignment: CDR1 SGHAT and CDR2 FQNNGV. This chain joins TRBV11-2 and TRBJ2-1; D not certain. The clonotype comes from a man aged 18 to 29 in good health and CMV-seropositive. The sequenced sample consisted of PBMCs. The DNA of the CDR3 is TGTGCCAGCAGCTCCTTCAATGAGCAGTTCTTC. Translated: CASSSFNEQFF.